This TCR beta chain originates from a study of identifying expanded T cells in peripheral blood. Study-wide points: Over two and four weeks, about 15 and 19 clones changed, versus 1.2 between replicates. Clone count variance between roughly 2-week samples rose with total template count.

Germline V gene data show CDR1 as SGHDN and CDR2 as FVKESK. The CDR3 is 17 residues long. The ends were cut back, 1 base at V and 5 bases at J, with 18 bases in the middle. This clone was seen once. Its antigen is unknown. Clones were sequenced by immunoSEQ multiplex PCR, and TCRdb holds only the in-frame ones, with some missing. The data hold roughly 84,000 clones, with 85% to 90% observed a single time. During the collection period, no donor immune events like infections were recorded. The sequencing input was blood. The chain is built from TRBV14 and TRBJ1-3; D call uncertain. The sequence was obtained from a person aged 18 to 70 in good health. CDR3 sequence reads: CASSQVGLEGARNTIYF. For the CDR3, the DNA is TGTGCCAGCAGCCAAGTGGGGTTAGAGGGAGCAAGAAACACCATATATTTT.